This T cell receptor (beta chain) was recovered during a study of shared clonotypes between healthy human individuals. Overall study findings and caveats: It was only blood that was sampled, and tissue repertoires likely differ.

Comment on this clone: The antigen remains unidentified.

Evenly divided among several immunoSEQ plates was the genomic DNA of each subset. The team ran DNA from unsorted PBMCs on ten immunoSEQ deep assay plates for sequencing. The protocol was immunoSEQ multiplex PCR, while the TCRdb copy is restricted to in-frame clones and leaves out a portion. The sample gives about 99,000 clones, around 47% of which show up once; less than 15% is in the top ten. Trimming removed 6 bases from V and 6 bases from J, with 14 bases in between. CDR1 is MNHNY, CDR2 SVGAGI, per germline (reference sequence). This CDR3 has 13 residues. The chain couples TRBV6-6 to TRBJ1-2, with D perhaps matching TRBD1 (5 bases). The TCR was taken from a woman aged 40 to 50 in good health. Some clones in this sample may be carry-over from other donors' samples. The source material was PBMCs. The CDR3: CASRPDSVDGYTF. CDR3 bases: TGTGCCAGCAGGCCCGACAGTGTAGATGGCTACACCTTC.